This T cell receptor beta chain was retrieved from a study of cytomegalovirus exposure and HLA in healthy donors. V shed 7 bases and J 1 base; nucleotides not matched to a gene: 5. CDR1 and CDR2 from the germline V gene are MDHEN and SYDVKM. This CDR3 comprises 14 residues. PCR amplification relied on 60 Vbeta primers (plus 13 Jbeta primers). Measured with immunoSEQ multiplex PCR; TCRdb has only the in-frame clones, and not every one. The sample yields fewer than 100,000 clones, 80% seen once. The TCR was taken from a male donor in good health and CMV-seronegative. Material: PBMCs. V gene TRBV28 combines with J gene TRBJ1-1, with 8 positions matching TRBD1. CDR3 amino acids: CASNEDRGNTEAFF. CDR3 coding DNA: TGTGCCAGCAATGAAGACAGGGGGAACACTGAAGCTTTCTTT.